This entry is about one TCR beta chain. These data belong to a study of blood T cell repertoires in COVID-19. The method was immunoSEQ multiplex PCR; TCRdb's version includes in-frame clones alone and lacks a portion of them. The sample has approximately 290,000 clones, roughly 88% seen once. The CDR3 spans 12 residues. J lost 10 bases, V lost 0 bases, and 1 base had no gene match. CDR1 is SGHKS and CDR2 is YYEKEE in the germline V gene (reference sequence). Enrolment of Seattle patients took place during active infection, and they were followed longitudinally. This rearrangement joins TRBV5-5 to TRBJ1-3, with TRBD1 identical over 7 bases. The receptor's source is a human donor with COVID-19, enrolled during active disease. The donor label of this sample is uncertain. Sequenced material: peripheral blood. CDR3 DNA: TGTGCCAGCAGCTTGGGACAGGGAACCATATATTTT. This encodes CASSLGQGTIYF.